The next 23 T cell receptor beta chains were all read from a single sample in a study of beta chain features in type 1 diabetes. The study's findings and limits: Type 1 diabetes patients showed a moderate but significant shortening of TCRB CDR3s in all four CD4+ subsets.

No antigens are known for them. cDNA synthesis used the whole RNA isolate, giving expressed TCRB sequences. Assay: immunoSEQ multiplex PCR; the TCRdb copy retains only in-frame clones and omits some. Of 680,000 or so clones in the sample, under 15% were seen once. Sequencing input: naive CD4+ T cells from blood. These receptors were taken from a man aged 18 to 30 with type 1 diabetes.

The chain has TRBV10-3 and TRBJ2-2, with D possibly matching TRBD1 (6 bases). The CDR3 is made up of 13 amino acids. V was pared by 6 bases and J by 6 bases, with 11 bases between. Germline lookup yields CDR1 ENHRY and CDR2 SYGVKD. The CDR3 here is CAISRTEAGELFF. CDR3 DNA: TGTGCCATCAGCCGGACAGAGGCCGGGGAGCTGTTTTTT.

This clone occurred a few times. This chain joins TRBV9 and TRBJ1-1; D is perhaps TRBD1 (5 bases). Germline loops: CDR1 SGDLS, CDR2 YYNGEE. Trimming took 3 bases from V and 10 from J, leaving 22 bases between them. The CDR3 length is 15 residues. The CDR3 loop reads CASSAGPAGGGRAFF. CDR3 bases: TGTGCCAGCAGCGCGGGCCCAGCTGGGGGAGGTCGAGCTTTCTTT.

This sequence joins TRBV7-8 and TRBJ2-5, with TRBD1 identical over 7 bases. There are 15 residues in the CDR3. Germline values: CDR1 SGHVS, CDR2 FQNEAQ. V was pared by 7 bases and J by 4 bases, with 12 bases of the junction left unmatched. CDR3 nucleotide sequence: TGTGCCAGCAACCACAGGGGAATGGTCGGAGAGACCCAGTACTTC. As protein: CASNHRGMVGETQYF.

The sample holds a few counts of this clone. The chain has TRBV18 and TRBJ2-3, with D unclear. Germline CDR1 and CDR2: KGHSH and LQKENI. The CDR3 is 13 residues long. The V end was cut by 6 bases, the J end by 2 bases, with 9 bases between. CDR3 residues: CASSDGYTDTQYF. The CDR3 DNA reads TGTGCCAGCTCGGACGGCTACACAGATACGCAGTATTTT. Combining the CDR3 with reference TRBV18 and TRBJ2-3 gives the whole variable domain NAGVMQNPRHLVRRRGQEARLRCSPMKGHSHVYWYRQLPEEGLKFMVYLQKENIIDESGMPKERFSAEFPKEGPSILRIQQVVRGDSAAYFCASSDGYTDTQYFGPGTRLTVL.

This clone showed up just a few times. This rearrangement joins TRBV2 to TRBJ1-2; D possibly corresponds to TRBD1 (5 bases). Trimming removed 6 bases at V and 5 bases at J, with 22 bases between. The germline V gene encodes CDR1 SNHLY and CDR2 FYNNEI. CDR3 size: 16 residues. CDR3 residues: CASSESKVGTGYGYTF. In DNA, the CDR3 is TGTGCCAGCAGCGAATCAAAAGTTGGGACGGGATATGGCTACACCTTC.

This clone appeared a few times. This chain links TRBV19 with TRBJ1-2; D is possibly TRBD1 (6 bases). The CDR3 has 13 residues. V was pared by 10 bases and J by 5 bases, with 17 bases between. Germline V gene sequence: CDR1 LNHDA, CDR2 SQIVND (reference sequence). The CDR3 DNA sequence: TGTGCCACTGTCGGACAGTCAGGATATGGCTACACCTTC. Its protein product is CATVGQSGYGYTF.

The chain couples TRBV7-3 to TRBJ1-1; maybe TRBD1 (6 bases). Germline V lookup: CDR1 SGHTA, CDR2 FQGTGA. V dropped 5 bases and J dropped 5 bases, with 21 bases sitting between them. CDR3 size: 16 residues. CDR3 sequence (DNA): TGTGCCAGCAGCCTCTATCTACAGGGAATAGGAACTGAAGCTTTCTTT. Its translation is CASSLYLQGIGTEAFF. Drawing the rest from reference TRBV7-3 and TRBJ1-1, the complete variable domain is GAGVSQTPSNKVTEKGKYVELRCDPISGHTALYWYRQSLGQGPEFLIYFQGTGAADDSGLPNDRFFAVRPEGSVSTLKIQRTERGDSAVYLCASSLYLQGIGTEAFFGQGTRLTVV.

This clone turned up a few times. V is TRBV5-6 and J is TRBJ2-6; no firm D call. The V end was cut by 2 bases, the J end by 2 bases, with 8 bases between. The CDR3 contains 15 residues. Germline CDR1 is SGHDT and CDR2 is YYEEEE. The CDR3 reads CASSFKGTGANVLTF. The CDR3 nucleotides read TGTGCCAGCAGCTTCAAAGGGACTGGGGCCAACGTCCTGACTTTC.

The rearrangement joins TRBV14 to TRBJ2-3; weak D call: TRBD2 (7 bases). Trimming stripped 5 bases from V and 9 bases from J, with 15 bases between. The CDR3 runs 13 residues. Germline V gene sequence: CDR1 SGHDN, CDR2 FVKESK. CDR3 amino acids: CASSKGAGATQYF. The DNA of the CDR3 is TGTGCCAGCAGCAAAGGGGCGGGGGCAACGCAGTATTTT.

V is TRBV5-4 and J is TRBJ1-5, with D perhaps matching TRBD1 (5 bases). CDR1 and CDR2 (germline): SGHNT, YYREEE (reference sequence). The CDR3 sequence is 15 residues long. V shed 4 bases and J shed 6 bases, with 17 bases lying between them. CDR3: CASSPGGEGSQPQHF. The CDR3 DNA reads as TGTGCCAGCAGCCCGGGGGGTGAAGGGAGTCAGCCCCAGCATTTT.

This chain uses TRBV25-1 with TRBJ2-5; D unresolved. Germline lookup yields CDR1 MGHDK and CDR2 SYGVNS. The CDR3 length is 15 residues. V lost 1 base, J lost 7 bases, and 16 bases lay in between. In DNA form, the CDR3 reads TGTGCCAGCAGTGAATGGCTGGGGTTAGATGGGACCCAGTACTTC. It codes for CASSEWLGLDGTQYF. Full variable domain (rest looked up from reference TRBV25-1 and TRBJ2-5): EADIYQTPRYLVIGTGKKITLECSQTMGHDKMYWYQQDPGMELHLIHYSYGVNSTEKGDLSSESTVSRIRTEHFPLTLESARPSHTSQYLCASSEWLGLDGTQYFGPGTRLLVL.

The sample holds a few counts of this clone. The same CDR3 is also encoded by other DNA sequences in this sample. The V call is TRBV5-4, the J call TRBJ1-2, with unresolved D. The germline CDR1 and CDR2 sequences are SGHNT and YYREEE (reference sequence). This CDR3 contains 11 residues. V was trimmed by 4 bases and J by 0 bases, leaving 1 base between them. CDR3 sequence: CASSANYGYTF. In DNA, the CDR3 is TGTGCCAGCAGCGCTAACTATGGCTACACCTTC.

This clone was recorded a few times. This rearrangement joins TRBV13 to TRBJ1-2; 7 positions match TRBD1. The CDR3 runs 13 residues. Germline CDR1 PRHDT, CDR2 FYEKMQ (reference sequence). V lost 1 base to trimming and J lost 8 bases; unmatched junction nucleotides: 4. Here the CDR3 reads CASSLEQGTGYTF. In nucleotides, the CDR3 is TGTGCCAGCAGCTTAGAACAGGGGACCGGCTACACCTTC.

This clone was found a few times. The chain links TRBV2 to TRBJ1-1, with TRBD1 matching 8 bases. The CDR3 totals 15 residues. CDR1 and CDR2 (germline): SNHLY, FYNNEI. Trimming took 4 bases from V and 4 from J; bases not matched to a gene: 8. The CDR3 nucleotides are TGTGCCAGCAGTGCGTCGCAGGGGGCGTTCACTGAAGCTTTCTTT. Its translation: CASSASQGAFTEAFF.

In this sample, this clone turned up a few times. This chain links TRBV28 with TRBJ2-3, with D maybe TRBD1 (6 bases). The germline V and J ends were trimmed by 6 bases and 4 bases, with 26 bases remaining between them. CDR3 length equals 18 residues. CDR1 is MDHEN and CDR2 is SYDVKM in the germline V gene. CDR3 nucleotides: TGTGCCAGCAGCCATAATACAGGGACGGGAAGACGTTCAGATACGCAGTATTTT. Protein product: CASSHNTGTGRRSDTQYF.

This clone was observed a handful of times. Other DNA sequences within the sample encode an identical CDR3. V usage is TRBV5-1 and J usage is TRBJ2-5; D perhaps matches TRBD1 (6 bases). Deletions cut 4 bases from V and 4 bases from J, with 8 bases between. This CDR3 is built from 12 residues. The germline V gene encodes CDR1 SGHRS and CDR2 YFSETQ. The CDR3 loop is CASSQTGETQYF. CDR3 nucleotide sequence: TGCGCCAGCAGCCAGACAGGAGAGACCCAGTACTTC. The variable domain in full, completed from reference TRBV5-1 and TRBJ2-5, reads KAGVTQTPRYLIKTRGQQVTLSCSPISGHRSVSWYQQTPGQGLQFLFEYFSETQRNKGNFPGRFSGRQFSNSRSEMNVSTLELGDSALYLCASSQTGETQYFGPGTRLLVL.

This clone was picked up a small number of times. V gene TRBV28 combines with J gene TRBJ2-3; perhaps TRBD2 as D (6 bases). The CDR3 loop spans 13 amino acids. Trimming took off 3 bases at V and 8 bases at J, with 12 bases between the two ends. CDR1 is MDHEN, CDR2 SYDVKM, per germline. The CDR3 region is CASSFPTGGTQYF. The CDR3 DNA sequence: TGTGCCAGCAGTTTTCCCACCGGGGGTACGCAGTATTTT. The full variable domain, its missing parts supplied by reference TRBV28 and TRBJ2-3, is DVKVTQSSRYLVKRTGEKVFLECVQDMDHENMFWYRQDPGLGLRLIYFSYDVKMKEKGDIPEGYSVSREKKERFSLILESASTNQTSMYLCASSFPTGGTQYFGPGTRLTVL.

The chain carries TRBV11-2 and TRBJ2-7; a weak D match, TRBD1 (6 bases). This CDR3 is 15 amino acids long. The germline V and J ends were trimmed by 3 bases and 0 bases, with 12 bases remaining between them. CDR1 SGHAT and CDR2 FQNNGV come from the germline V gene. The CDR3 region is CASSFDRTSSYEQYF. CDR3 nucleotides: TGTGCCAGCAGCTTCGACAGGACGAGCTCCTACGAGCAGTACTTC.

The gene calls are TRBV20-1 and TRBJ1-1, with D possibly matching TRBD1 (6 bases). CDR1 is DFQATT, CDR2 SNEGSKA, per germline (reference sequence). This CDR3 is 11 amino acids long. V lost 6 bases, J lost 10 bases, and 15 bases lay in between. DNA for the CDR3: TGCAGTGCAGTAACAGGGTTAGTAGCTTTCTTT. Residues: CSAVTGLVAFF.

This clone was found a few times. CDR3 sequence (DNA): TGCGCCAGCAGTCAATCAAATCTGGACAGGGTCTTCTACGAGCAGTACTTC. Amino acids: CASSQSNLDRVFYEQYF. The V gene is TRBV23-1, the J gene TRBJ2-7; 8 nucleotides agree with TRBD1. TRBV23-1 is marked as an open reading frame, function uncertain. CDR3 size: 17 residues. Unmatched junction bases numbered 10, after V lost 0 bases and J lost 3 bases.

This chain joins TRBV10-3 and TRBJ1-6; tentatively, D is TRBD1 (5 bases). The CDR3 has 14 residues. CDR1 is ENHRY, CDR2 SYGVKD, per germline. Deletions cut 0 bases from V and 9 bases from J, with 9 bases between. CDR3 DNA sequence: TGTGCCATCAGTGAGTCACGGGGCGGTTCACCCCTCCACTTT. This codes for CAISESRGGSPLHF.

This clone was seen a handful of times. V gene TRBV7-9 combines with J gene TRBJ1-6; 9 bases are shared with TRBD1. The CDR3 covers 14 residues. V lost 2 bases, J lost 10 bases, and 3 bases stayed unmatched. Germline loops: CDR1 SEHNR, CDR2 FQNEAQ (reference sequence). CDR3 sequence (DNA): TGTGCCAGCAGCTTAAATACAGGGGGCTCACCCCTCCACTTT. It specifies CASSLNTGGSPLHF.

CDR3 loop: CASSQTSGVPSNEQFF. The CDR3 DNA reads TGCGCCAGCAGCCAGACGAGCGGGGTTCCAAGTAATGAGCAGTTCTTC. The chain combines TRBV4-1 with TRBJ2-1; 7 positions match TRBD2. J lost 7 bases, V lost 3 bases, and 12 bases had no gene match. The CDR3 length is 16 residues. Looked up from germline, CDR1 is MGHRA and CDR2 is YSYEKL.